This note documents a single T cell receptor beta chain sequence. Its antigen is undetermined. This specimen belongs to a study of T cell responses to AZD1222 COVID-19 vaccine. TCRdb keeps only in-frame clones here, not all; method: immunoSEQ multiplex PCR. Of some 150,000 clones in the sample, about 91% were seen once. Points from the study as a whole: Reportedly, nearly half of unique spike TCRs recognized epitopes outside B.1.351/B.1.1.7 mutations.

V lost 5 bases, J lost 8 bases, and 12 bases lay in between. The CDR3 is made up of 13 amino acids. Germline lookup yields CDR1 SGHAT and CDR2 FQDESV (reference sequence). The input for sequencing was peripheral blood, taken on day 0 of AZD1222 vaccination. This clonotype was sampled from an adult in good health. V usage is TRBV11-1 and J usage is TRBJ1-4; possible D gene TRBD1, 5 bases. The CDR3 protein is CASSLRRGEKLFF. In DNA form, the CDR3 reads TGTGCCAGCAGCCTAAGAAGGGGCGAAAAACTGTTTTTT.